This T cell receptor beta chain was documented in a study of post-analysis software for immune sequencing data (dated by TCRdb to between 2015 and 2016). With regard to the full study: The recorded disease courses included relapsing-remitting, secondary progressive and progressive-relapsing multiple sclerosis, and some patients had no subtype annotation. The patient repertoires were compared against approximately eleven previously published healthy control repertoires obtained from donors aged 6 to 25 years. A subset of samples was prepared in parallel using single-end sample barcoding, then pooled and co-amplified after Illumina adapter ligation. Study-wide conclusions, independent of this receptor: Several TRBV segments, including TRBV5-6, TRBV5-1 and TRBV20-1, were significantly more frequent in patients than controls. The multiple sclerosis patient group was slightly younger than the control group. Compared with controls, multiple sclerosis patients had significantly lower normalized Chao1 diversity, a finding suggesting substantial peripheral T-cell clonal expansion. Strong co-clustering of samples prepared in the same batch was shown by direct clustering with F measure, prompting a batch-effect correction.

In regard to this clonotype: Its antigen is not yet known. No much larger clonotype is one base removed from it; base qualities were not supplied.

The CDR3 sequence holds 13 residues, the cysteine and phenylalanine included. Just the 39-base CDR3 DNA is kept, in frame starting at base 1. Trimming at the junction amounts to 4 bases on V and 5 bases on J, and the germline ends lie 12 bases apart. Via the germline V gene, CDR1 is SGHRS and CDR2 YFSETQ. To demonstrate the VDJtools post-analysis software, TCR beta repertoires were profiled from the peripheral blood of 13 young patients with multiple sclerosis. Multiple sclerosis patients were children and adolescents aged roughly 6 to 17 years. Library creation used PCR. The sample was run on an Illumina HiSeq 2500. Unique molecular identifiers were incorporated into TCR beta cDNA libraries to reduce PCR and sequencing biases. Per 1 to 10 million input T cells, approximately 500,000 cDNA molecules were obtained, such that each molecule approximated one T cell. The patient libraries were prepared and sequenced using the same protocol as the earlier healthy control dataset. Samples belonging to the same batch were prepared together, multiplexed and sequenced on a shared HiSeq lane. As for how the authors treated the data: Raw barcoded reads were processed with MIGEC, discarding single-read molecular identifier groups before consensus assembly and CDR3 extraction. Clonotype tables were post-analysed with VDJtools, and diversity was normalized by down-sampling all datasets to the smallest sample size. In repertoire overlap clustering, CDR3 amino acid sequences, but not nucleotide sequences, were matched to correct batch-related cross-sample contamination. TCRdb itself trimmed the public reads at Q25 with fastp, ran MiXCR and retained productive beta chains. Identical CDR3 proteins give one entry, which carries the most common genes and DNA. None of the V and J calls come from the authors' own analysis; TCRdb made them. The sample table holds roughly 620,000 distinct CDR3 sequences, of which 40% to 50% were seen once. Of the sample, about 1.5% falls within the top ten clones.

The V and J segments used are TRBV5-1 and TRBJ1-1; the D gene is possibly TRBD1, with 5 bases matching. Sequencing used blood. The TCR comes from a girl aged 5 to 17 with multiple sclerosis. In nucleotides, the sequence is TGCGCCAGCAGCCCCTACGGGGGGACTGAAGCTTTCTTT. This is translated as CASSPYGGTEAFF.